Shown below are 8 T cell receptor beta chains from a single sample sequenced in a study of OX40 agonist ivuxolimab in advanced cancers. The method was immunoSEQ multiplex PCR; TCRdb's version includes in-frame clones alone and lacks a portion of them. The sample shows 85,000 to 95,000 clones, 80% to 90% of them seen only once. This sample comprised CD4+ or CD8+ T cells sorted from blood, obtained in a trial of the OX40 agonist ivuxolimab. These receptors all come from an adult with an advanced solid tumor such as melanoma, head and neck, liver or kidney cancer.

This sequence joins TRBV9 and TRBJ2-2, with 7 nucleotides matching TRBD2. Trimming at V came to 0 bases and at J to 3 bases, leaving 5 bases not matched to a gene. Looked up from germline, CDR1 is SGDLS and CDR2 is YYNGEE. The CDR3 extends over 16 amino acids. CDR3 sequence (DNA): TGTGCCAGCAGCGTAGAGGCTAGCGGTTACACCGGGGAGCTGTTTTTT. It yields the protein CASSVEASGYTGELFF.

Here the CDR3 reads CASSLVSTGELFF. As DNA, the CDR3 is TGTGCCAGCAGTTTAGTAAGCACCGGGGAGCTGTTTTTT. This chain links TRBV27 with TRBJ2-2, with unresolved D. CDR3 length equals 13 residues. Deletions cut 2 bases from V and 4 bases from J, with 5 bases between. In germline, CDR1 is MNHEY, CDR2 SMNVEV (reference sequence).

V gene TRBV11-3 combines with J gene TRBJ2-1; perhaps TRBD2 as D (5 bases). CDR3 size: 13 residues. Germline lookup yields CDR1 SGHNT and CDR2 YENEEA. Trimming took off 1 base at V and 9 bases at J, with 10 bases between the two ends. CDR3: CASSLVIEGEQFF. The DNA of the CDR3 is TGTGCCAGCAGCTTAGTAATTGAGGGTGAGCAGTTCTTC.

V gene TRBV5-1 combines with J gene TRBJ2-5, with 12 bases that match TRBD2. In germline, CDR1 is SGHRS, CDR2 YFSETQ. The V gene end was trimmed by 1 base and the J gene end by 3 bases; junction bases not matched to a gene: 1. This CDR3 spans 15 amino acids. In DNA form, the CDR3 reads TGCGCCAGCAGCTTGTCTAGCGGGAGGGAAGAGACCCAGTACTTC. Translation: CASSLSSGREETQYF.

The chain is built from TRBV11-3 and TRBJ2-1; a possible D gene is TRBD2 (5 bases). The V gene lost 5 bases and the J gene lost 8 bases, with 13 bases spanning the gap. The CDR3 consists of 13 residues. The germline gives CDR1 SGHNT, CDR2 YENEEA. The DNA of the CDR3 is TGTGCCAGCAGCAGGGAGAGCATAGATGAGCAGTTCTTC. Translating it yields CASSRESIDEQFF.

The chain carries TRBV10-3 and TRBJ1-6; 7 bases map to TRBD1. Germline V gene lookup returns CDR1 ENHRY and CDR2 SYGVKD. This CDR3 is built from 14 residues. V trimming: 6 bases; J trimming: 7 bases; junction bases outside the gene matches: 6. The CDR3 nucleotides read TGTGCCATCAGAGATACAGGGGAGAATTCACCCCTCCACTTT. It yields the protein CAIRDTGENSPLHF.

V usage is TRBV19 and J usage is TRBJ1-6; perhaps TRBD1 as D (5 bases). Looked up from germline, CDR1 is LNHDA and CDR2 is SQIVND (reference sequence). With 6 bases removed from V and 7 bases from J, the gap between germline ends came to 10 bases. This CDR3 has 13 amino acids. CDR3 residues: CASRGTANSPLHF. The CDR3, as DNA: TGTGCCAGTAGGGGGACTGCCAATTCACCCCTCCACTTT.

The chain links TRBV4-1 to TRBJ1-2; maybe TRBD1 (5 bases). Germline CDR1 and CDR2: MGHRA and YSYEKL. V was pared by 0 bases and J by 6 bases, with 26 bases between. The CDR3 has 19 amino acids. The CDR3 DNA reads as TGCGCCAGCAGCCAAGATATCGGGGCGAGGCTGGGTGGGCGGGATGGCTACACCTTC. Its translation is CASSQDIGARLGGRDGYTF.